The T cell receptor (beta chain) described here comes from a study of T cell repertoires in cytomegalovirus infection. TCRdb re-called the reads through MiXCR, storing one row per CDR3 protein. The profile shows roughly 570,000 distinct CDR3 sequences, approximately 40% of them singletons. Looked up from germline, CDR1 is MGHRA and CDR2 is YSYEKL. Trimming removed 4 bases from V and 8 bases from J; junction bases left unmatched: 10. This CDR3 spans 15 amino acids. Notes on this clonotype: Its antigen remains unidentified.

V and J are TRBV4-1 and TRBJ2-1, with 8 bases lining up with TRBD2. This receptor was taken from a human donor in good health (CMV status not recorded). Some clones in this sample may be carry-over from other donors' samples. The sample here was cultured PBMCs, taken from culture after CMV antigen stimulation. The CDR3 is CASSRLLGGADEQFF. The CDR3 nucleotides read TGCGCCAGCAGCCGACTTCTCGGGGGGGCCGATGAGCAGTTCTTC.